This T cell receptor (beta chain) appears in the sequencing data of a study of T cell responses to AZD1222 COVID-19 vaccine. Looking at the study overall: Second-dose groups at about 4 or about 12 weeks were pooled. Regarding the study as a whole: Recipients of AZD1222 seropositive at baseline numbered only 5 to 7.

The length of the CDR3 is 12 residues. Trimming took off 3 bases at V and 8 bases at J, with 9 bases between the two ends. From germline, CDR1 is SGHNT and CDR2 YENEEA. Data came from immunoSEQ multiplex PCR; TCRdb stores just in-frame clones and leaves some out. This sample has fewer than 150,000 clones; about 85% occur once, and the top ten carry 6.2%. Comments on this clone: Its antigen is not identified.

This clonotype was sampled from an adult in good health. V and J are TRBV11-3 and TRBJ2-3; no definite D call. The sample was peripheral blood, taken on day 0 of AZD1222 vaccination. The CDR3 region is CASSLGSGTQYF. Here the CDR3 DNA reads TGTGCCAGCAGCTTGGGGTCTGGTACGCAGTATTTT.